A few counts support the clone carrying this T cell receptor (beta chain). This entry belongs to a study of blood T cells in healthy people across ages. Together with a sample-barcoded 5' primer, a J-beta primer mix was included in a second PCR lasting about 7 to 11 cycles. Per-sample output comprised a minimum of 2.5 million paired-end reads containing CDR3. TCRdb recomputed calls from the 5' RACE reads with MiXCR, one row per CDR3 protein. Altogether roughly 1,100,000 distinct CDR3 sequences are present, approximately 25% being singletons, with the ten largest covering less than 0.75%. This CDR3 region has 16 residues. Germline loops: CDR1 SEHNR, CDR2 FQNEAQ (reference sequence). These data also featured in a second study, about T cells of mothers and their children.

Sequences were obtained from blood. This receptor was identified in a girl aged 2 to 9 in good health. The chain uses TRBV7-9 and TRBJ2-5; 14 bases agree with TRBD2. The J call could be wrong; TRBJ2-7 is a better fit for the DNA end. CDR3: CASSSQTSGRAYEQYF. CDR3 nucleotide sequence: TGTGCCAGCAGCTCCCAGACTAGCGGGAGGGCCTACGAGCAGTACTTC.